This TCR beta chain was sequenced for a study of CD8 T cells in ankylosing spondylitis. General study results and limits: Disease-linked clones proved CD8+ and comparatively uncommon in peripheral blood. Roughly 8 highly homologous variants made up a TCR beta motif that seemed to typify ankylosing spondylitis blood. Clones tied to disease were said to be significantly enriched in matched ankylosing spondylitis synovial fluid.

V was clipped by 1 base and J by 1 base, with 9 bases between them. Germline CDR1 is SGHDT and CDR2 is YYEEEE. The CDR3 contains 14 residues. A word on this clonotype: Its antigen is unidentified.

Making use of molecular barcodes, quantitative 5'-RACE generated TCR beta libraries. Via MiXCR, TCRdb re-called the 5' RACE reads, giving one row per CDR3 protein. Of around 220,000 distinct CDR3 sequences in the sample, roughly 18% were seen once. This chain joins TRBV5-6 and TRBJ2-7, with unresolved D. The source material was blood, either unsorted or a sorted T cell fraction (not recorded which). This TCR came from a male donor with ankylosing spondylitis. This CDR3 is CASSLWPPSYEQYF. As DNA, the CDR3 is TGTGCCAGCAGCTTGTGGCCTCCGTCCTACGAGCAGTACTTC.